A single sample is the source of the 15 T cell receptor beta chains below, sequenced in a study of PD-1 blockade in mismatch repair-deficient tumors. Measured with immunoSEQ multiplex PCR; TCRdb has only the in-frame clones, and not every one. Of nearly 25,000 clones in the sample, 75% to 85% were seen once. Sample: peripheral blood, taken 12 weeks after starting pembrolizumab. The receptors shown here come from an adult with mismatch repair-deficient cancer.

The chain carries TRBV27 and TRBJ2-5; possibly TRBD1 for D (6 bases). Trimming left V 6 bases short and J 4 bases short, with 15 bases between. This CDR3 contains 14 residues. Germline values: CDR1 MNHEY, CDR2 SMNVEV (reference sequence). The CDR3 bases are TGTGCCAGCAGGACGGACAGAAGTGCAGAGACCCAGTACTTC. This sequence encodes CASRTDRSAETQYF.

The CDR3 loop is CASSLTDRGPQYF. In nucleotides, the CDR3 is TGTGCCAGCAGCTTGACGGATAGGGGCCCCCAGTACTTC. This chain connects TRBV5-8 to TRBJ2-5, with D tentatively TRBD1 (5 bases). The CDR3 sequence is 13 residues long. Germline CDR1 SGHTS, CDR2 YDEGEE. The V and J ends lost 1 base and 9 bases respectively, with 13 bases between them.

The genes are TRBV18 and TRBJ1-1, with D perhaps TRBD1 (6 bases). This CDR3 contains 15 residues. Trimming shortened V by 3 bases and J by 4 bases, and 15 bases separated the two germline ends. Looked up from germline, CDR1 is KGHSH and CDR2 is LQKENI. CDR3 nucleotide sequence: TGTGCCAGCTCACCTCAGGGGCAAGGTGCCACTGAAGCTTTCTTT. Translated, it gives CASSPQGQGATEAFF. Looking up the rest from reference TRBV18 and TRBJ1-1 gives the full variable domain: NAGVMQNPRHLVRRRGQEARLRCSPMKGHSHVYWYRQLPEEGLKFMVYLQKENIIDESGMPKERFSAEFPKEGPSILRIQQVVRGDSAAYFCASSPQGQGATEAFFGQGTRLTVV.

J is TRBJ2-3 and V is TRBV28; D may be TRBD1 (6 bases). CDR1 and CDR2 (germline): MDHEN, SYDVKM. V was cut by 6 bases and J by 0 bases, with 10 bases left in between. This CDR3 has 14 amino acids. CDR3 coding DNA: TGTGCCAGCAGCGGACAGTTCAGCACAGATACGCAGTATTTT. The encoded protein is CASSGQFSTDTQYF.

The gene calls are TRBV6-4 and TRBJ2-3; D is undetermined. V dropped 3 bases and J dropped 2 bases, with 6 bases sitting between them. Germline values: CDR1 MRHNA, CDR2 SNTAGT. This CDR3 has 13 amino acids. The CDR3 loop reads CASSETLTDTQYF. The CDR3 nucleotides are TGTGCCAGCAGTGAAACCCTCACAGATACGCAGTATTTT.

The count of this clone is one. This chain joins TRBV11-2 and TRBJ2-7, with a tentative D call TRBD2 (6 bases). Germline V gives CDR1 SGHAT, CDR2 FQNNGV. Trimming took off 2 bases at V and 0 bases at J, with 8 bases between the two ends. The CDR3 has 14 amino acids. The CDR3, as DNA: TGTGCCAGCAGCTTAAAAGCGGGCTCCTACGAGCAGTACTTC. This codes for CASSLKAGSYEQYF.

This chain links TRBV10-3 with TRBJ1-2, with D hard to call. V was shortened by 8 bases and J by 6 bases, with 19 bases between the two germline ends. This CDR3 is built from 14 residues. Germline V CDR1 and CDR2: ENHRY, SYGVKD. The DNA of the CDR3 is TGTGCCATCTATCAACTCGGTGAATCGGATGGCTACACCTTC. Protein sequence: CAIYQLGESDGYTF.

This clone was counted once. The rearrangement joins TRBV7-8 to TRBJ1-1, with unresolved D. CDR3 size: 13 residues. Trimming stripped 1 base from V and 2 bases from J, with 5 bases between. The germline gives CDR1 SGHVS, CDR2 FQNEAQ. CDR3 region: CASSLEGNTEAFF. Written as DNA, the CDR3 is TGTGCCAGCAGCTTAGAAGGCAACACTGAAGCTTTCTTT.

The chain uses TRBV28 and TRBJ1-4; no firm D call. This CDR3 spans 16 amino acids. The V gene's germline CDR1 is MDHEN and CDR2 SYDVKM. Trimming took off 5 bases at V and 4 bases at J, with 17 bases between the two ends. CDR3 DNA: TGTGCCAGCAGTAACGGACGGAGAGGAGATAATGAAAAACTGTTTTTT. Translation: CASSNGRRGDNEKLFF.

The chain recombines TRBV28 with TRBJ1-2; D is uncertain. Trimming removed 3 bases at V and 4 bases at J, with 15 bases between. This CDR3 has 15 amino acids. Germline CDR1 MDHEN, CDR2 SYDVKM. CDR3 DNA sequence: TGTGCCAGCAGTTTTGTTTGGGTTCTCGGCTATGGCTACACCTTC. This translates into CASSFVWVLGYGYTF.

The chain uses TRBV7-3 and TRBJ2-2, with D unresolved. V lost 2 bases, J lost 2 bases, and 6 bases lay in between. Per germline, CDR1 SGHTA and CDR2 FQGTGA. This CDR3 comprises 14 residues. DNA of the CDR3: TGTGCCAGCAGCTTATACTTAAACACCGGGGAGCTGTTTTTT. Translation gives CASSLYLNTGELFF.

The chain employs TRBV7-3 and TRBJ2-6; D is possibly TRBD1 or TRBD2 (5 bases each). Germline CDR1 reads SGHTA; CDR2 reads FQGTGA. This CDR3 region has 18 residues. Trimming pared 5 bases from V and 0 bases from J, leaving 17 bases between. The CDR3 spells CASSPKGRGSSGANVLTF. In nucleotides, the CDR3 is TGTGCCAGCAGCCCAAAGGGACGGGGAAGCTCTGGGGCCAACGTCCTGACTTTC.

J is TRBJ2-7 and V is TRBV10-3, with 10 nucleotides matching TRBD1. Per germline, CDR1 ENHRY and CDR2 SYGVKD. This CDR3 is built from 16 residues. V lost 2 bases to trimming and J lost 0 bases; unmatched junction nucleotides: 4. In nucleotides, the CDR3 is TGTGCCATCAGTGAGGGACAGGGGGTCACCTCCTACGAGCAGTACTTC. The encoded protein is CAISEGQGVTSYEQYF.

The V gene is TRBV4-2, the J gene TRBJ1-1; the D is unclear. Germline V gives CDR1 LGHNA, CDR2 YNFKEQ. Between the trimmed V and J ends, which lost 0 bases and 1 base, there was a span of 9 bases. This CDR3 is 15 amino acids long. CDR3 DNA sequence: TGTGCCAGCAGCCAAGATCTAGGTAGGAACACTGAAGCTTTCTTT. As protein: CASSQDLGRNTEAFF.

The chain recombines TRBV2 with TRBJ1-2, with 8 bases lining up with TRBD1. Germline lookup yields CDR1 SNHLY and CDR2 FYNNEI. After removal of 7 bases from V and 5 bases from J, the junction contained 12 bases not matched to a gene. The CDR3 extends over 15 amino acids. Here the CDR3 reads CASTGTGDHYYGYTF. As DNA, the CDR3 is TGTGCCAGCACGGGGACAGGAGACCATTATTATGGCTACACCTTC.